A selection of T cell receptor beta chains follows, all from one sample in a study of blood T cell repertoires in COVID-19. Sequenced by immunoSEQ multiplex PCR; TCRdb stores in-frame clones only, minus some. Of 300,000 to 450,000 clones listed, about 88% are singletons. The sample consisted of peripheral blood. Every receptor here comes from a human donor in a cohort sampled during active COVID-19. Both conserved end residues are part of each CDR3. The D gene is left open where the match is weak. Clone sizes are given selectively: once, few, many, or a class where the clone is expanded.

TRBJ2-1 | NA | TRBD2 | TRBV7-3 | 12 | CASSPSGSEQFF | TGTGCCAGCAGCCCAAGCGGGAGTGAGCAGTTCTTC
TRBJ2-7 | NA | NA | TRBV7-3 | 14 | CASSLTGGNYEQYF | TGTGCCAGCAGCTTAACCGGCGGCAACTACGAGCAGTACTTC
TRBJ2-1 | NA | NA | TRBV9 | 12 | CASSVESGEQFF | TGTGCCAGCAGCGTAGAAAGCGGGGAGCAGTTCTTC
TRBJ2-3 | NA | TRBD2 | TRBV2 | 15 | CASIRLAGATDTQYF | TGTGCCAGCATAAGGCTAGCGGGGGCCACAGATACGCAGTATTTT
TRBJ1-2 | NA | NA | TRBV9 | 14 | CASSVGSRDYGYTF | TGTGCCAGCAGCGTAGGGTCGAGGGACTATGGCTACACCTTC
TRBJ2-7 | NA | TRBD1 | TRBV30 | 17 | CAWTSDAPGQGRDEQYF | TGTGCCTGGACCTCCGACGCTCCGGGACAGGGGAGGGACGAGCAGTACTTC
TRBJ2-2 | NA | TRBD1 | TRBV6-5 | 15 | CASSSGQGRTGELFF | TGTGCCAGCAGTTCGGGACAGGGACGCACCGGGGAGCTGTTTTTT
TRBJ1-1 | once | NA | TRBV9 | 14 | CASSPEEGTLKAFF | TGTGCCAGCAGCCCCGAGGAGGGGACCTTGAAAGCTTTCTTT
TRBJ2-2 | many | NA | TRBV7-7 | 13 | CASSRSENGELFF | TGTGCTAGCAGCAGATCCGAGAACGGGGAGCTGTTTTTT
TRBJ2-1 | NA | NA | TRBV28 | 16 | CASSSPSERHYNEQFF | TGTGCCAGCAGTTCCCCGTCGGAGCGGCACTACAATGAGCAGTTCTTC
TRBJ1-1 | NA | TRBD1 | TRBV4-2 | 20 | CASSSWGYGRPGQWKAEAFF | TGTGCCAGCAGCAGTTGGGGCTACGGGAGACCGGGACAGTGGAAGGCTGAAGCTTTCTTT
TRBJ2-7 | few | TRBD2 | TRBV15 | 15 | CATSRVGGSADEQYF | TGTGCCACCAGCAGAGTTGGCGGGAGCGCAGACGAGCAGTACTTC
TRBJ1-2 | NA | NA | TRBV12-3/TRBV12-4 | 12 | CASSLGDTLQAF | TGTGCCAGCAGTTTAGGAGACACCTTACAGGCCTTC
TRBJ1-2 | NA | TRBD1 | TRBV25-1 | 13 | CASSAGTGYGYTF | TGTGCCAGCAGTGCTGGGACAGGGTATGGCTACACCTTC
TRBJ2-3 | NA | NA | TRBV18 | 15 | CASSPQVDIADTQYF | TGTGCCAGCTCACCCCAGGTGGATATCGCAGATACGCAGTATTTT
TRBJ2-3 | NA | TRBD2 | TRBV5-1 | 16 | CASSLDSGGDTDTQYF | TGCGCCAGCAGCTTGGATAGCGGGGGGGACACAGATACGCAGTATTTT
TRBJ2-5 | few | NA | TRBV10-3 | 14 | CAISEGGVLETQYF | TGTGCCATCAGTGAGGGAGGGGTTCTTGAGACCCAGTACTTC
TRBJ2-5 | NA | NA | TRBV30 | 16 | CAWSGRFAGAQETQYF | TGTGCCTGGAGCGGCCGGTTCGCGGGGGCCCAAGAGACCCAGTACTTC
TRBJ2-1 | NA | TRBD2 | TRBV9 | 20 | CASSVFALAGVESSYNEQFF | TGTGCCAGCAGCGTATTTGCCCTAGCGGGTGTAGAGAGCTCCTACAATGAGCAGTTCTTC
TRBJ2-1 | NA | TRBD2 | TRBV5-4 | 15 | CASSLPRRGVDEQFF | TGTGCCAGCAGCTTGCCACGGCGGGGGGTGGATGAGCAGTTCTTC
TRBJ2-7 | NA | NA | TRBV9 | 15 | CASSLTPSSSYEQYF | TGTGCCAGCAGCCTTACACCCTCAAGCTCCTACGAGCAGTACTTC
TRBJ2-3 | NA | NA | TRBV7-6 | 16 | CASSARSAVSTDTQYF | TGTGCCAGCAGCGCAAGAAGCGCGGTTAGCACAGATACGCAGTATTTT
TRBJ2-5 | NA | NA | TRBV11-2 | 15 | CASSPTPTGTETQYF | TGTGCCAGCAGCCCAACCCCCACAGGGACAGAGACCCAGTACTTC
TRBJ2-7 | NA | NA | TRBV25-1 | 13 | CASSEYGSYEQYF | TGTGCCAGCAGTGAATACGGTAGCTACGAGCAGTACTTC
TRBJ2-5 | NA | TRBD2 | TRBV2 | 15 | CASYPTSGSTETQYF | TGTGCCAGCTACCCCACTAGCGGGAGTACAGAGACCCAGTACTTC
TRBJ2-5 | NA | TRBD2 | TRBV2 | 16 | CASSDGLAGGQETQYF | TGTGCCAGCAGTGATGGACTAGCGGGGGGGCAAGAGACCCAGTACTTC
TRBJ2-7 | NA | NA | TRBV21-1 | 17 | CASSKDFWAVGPYEQYF | TGTGCCAGCAGCAAAGATTTTTGGGCAGTAGGCCCCTACGAGCAGTACTTC
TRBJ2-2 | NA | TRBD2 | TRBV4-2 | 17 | CASSQDSPGGDTGELFF | TGTGCCAGCAGCCAAGATTCTCCGGGAGGGGACACCGGGGAGCTGTTTTTT
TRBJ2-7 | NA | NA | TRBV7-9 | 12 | CASTPTGAEQYF | TGTGCCAGCACCCCGACAGGAGCCGAGCAGTACTTC
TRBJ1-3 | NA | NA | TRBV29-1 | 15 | CSVEEPQGFGNTIYF | TGCAGCGTTGAAGAACCACAGGGTTTTGGAAACACCATATATTTT